Listed here is a single T cell receptor beta chain. Here immunoSEQ multiplex PCR was the method, and the copy in TCRdb shows in-frame clones only, minus some. The sample yields approximately 79,000 clones, approximately 86% seen once. The CDR3 runs 17 residues. V was pared by 1 base and J by 4 bases, with 6 bases of the junction left unmatched. The germline V gene encodes CDR1 SGHAT and CDR2 FQDESV (reference sequence). This entry comes from a study of PD-L1 blockade in urothelial cancer. On the study more broadly: Blood-derived samples held a median approximately 140,000 T cells.

The time point denotes: pretreatment peripheral blood. Each patient contributed between 1 and 8 total time points of blood mononuclear cells, pretreatment and during treatment. Sequenced here: PBMCs, sampled around atezolizumab (anti-PD-L1) treatment. This chain links TRBV11-1 with TRBJ2-2; 10 nucleotides agree with TRBD2. The source is a man in his forties with urothelial cancer. The CDR3 here is CASSLEGLAESTGELFF. The CDR3 coding sequence is TGTGCCAGCAGCTTAGAAGGACTAGCGGAGAGCACCGGGGAGCTGTTTTTT.